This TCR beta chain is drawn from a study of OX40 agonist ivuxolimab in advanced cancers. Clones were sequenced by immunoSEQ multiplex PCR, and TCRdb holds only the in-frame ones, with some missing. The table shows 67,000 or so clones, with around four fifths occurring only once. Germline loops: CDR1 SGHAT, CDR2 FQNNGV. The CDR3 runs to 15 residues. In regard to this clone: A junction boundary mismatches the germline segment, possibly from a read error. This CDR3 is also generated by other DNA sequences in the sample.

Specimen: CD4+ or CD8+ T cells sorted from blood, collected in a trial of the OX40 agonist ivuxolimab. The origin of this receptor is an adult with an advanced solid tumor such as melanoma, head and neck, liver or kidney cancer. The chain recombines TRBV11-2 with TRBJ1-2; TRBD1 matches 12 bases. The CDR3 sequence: CASSLGTGGNYGYTF. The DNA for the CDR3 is TGCGCCAGCAGCTTAGGGACAGGGGGCAACTATGGCTACACCTTC.